This TCR beta chain was retrieved from a study of Tregs in tolerant kidney transplant recipients. Germline values: CDR1 KGHSH, CDR2 LQKENI. J was trimmed by 7 bases and V by 3 bases; bases with no gene match: 6. This CDR3 has 14 amino acids. This clone was observed once. The antigen remains unidentified. Study results and caveats: No direct test of biological reproducibility was done here. Validation in larger populations is needed because few patients were studied.

Thawed PBMCs were FACS-sorted into unstimulated CD4+CD25+CD127- regulatory T cells, CD4+CD25- non-regulatory cells, CD4 and CD8 cells. Profiling relied on immunoSEQ multiplex PCR, and the TCRdb table lists in-frame clones only, not all of them. The sample contains about 240,000 clones, about 86% of which appear only once. The source is a human donor in good health. V gene TRBV18 combines with J gene TRBJ1-5; the match to TRBD1 covers 7 bases. The sequenced sample consisted of CD4+ T cells from blood. CDR3 nucleotides: TGTGCCAGCTCACCCACAGGGGCCAGCCAGCCCCAGCATTTT. It specifies CASSPTGASQPQHF.